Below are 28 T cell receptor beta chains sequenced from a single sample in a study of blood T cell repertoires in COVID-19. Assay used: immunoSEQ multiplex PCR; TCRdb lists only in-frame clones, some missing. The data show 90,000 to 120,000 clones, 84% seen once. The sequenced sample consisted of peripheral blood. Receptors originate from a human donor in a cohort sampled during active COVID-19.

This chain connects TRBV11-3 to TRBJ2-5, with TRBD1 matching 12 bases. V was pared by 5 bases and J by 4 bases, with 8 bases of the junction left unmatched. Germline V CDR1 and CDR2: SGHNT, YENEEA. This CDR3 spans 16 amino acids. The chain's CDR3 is CASSLRGQGAGETQYF. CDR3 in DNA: TGTGCCAGCAGCCTCCGGGGACAGGGGGCAGGAGAGACCCAGTACTTC. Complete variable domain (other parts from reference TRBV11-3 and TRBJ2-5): EAGVVQSPRYKIIEKKQPVAFWCNPISGHNTLYWYLQNLGQGPELLIRYENEEAVDDSQLPKDRFSAERLKGVDSTLKIQPAELGDSAVYLCASSLRGQGAGETQYFGPGTRLLVL.

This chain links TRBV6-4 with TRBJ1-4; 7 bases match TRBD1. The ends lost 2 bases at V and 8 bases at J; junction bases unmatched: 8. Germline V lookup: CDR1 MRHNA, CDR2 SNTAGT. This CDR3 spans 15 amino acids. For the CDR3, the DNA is TGTGCCAGCAGTGACCCGGACAGGATTGGGGAAAAACTGTTTTTT. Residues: CASSDPDRIGEKLFF.

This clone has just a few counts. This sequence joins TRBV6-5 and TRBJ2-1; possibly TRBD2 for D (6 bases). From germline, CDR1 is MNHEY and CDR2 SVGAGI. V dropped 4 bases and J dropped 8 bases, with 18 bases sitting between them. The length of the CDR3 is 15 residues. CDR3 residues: CASSFPATLADEQFF. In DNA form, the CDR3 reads TGTGCCAGCAGTTTCCCCGCAACCTTAGCGGATGAGCAGTTCTTC.

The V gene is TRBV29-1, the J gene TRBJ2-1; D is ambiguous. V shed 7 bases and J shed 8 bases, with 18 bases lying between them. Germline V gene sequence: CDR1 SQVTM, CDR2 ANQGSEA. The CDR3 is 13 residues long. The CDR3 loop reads CSATQSAADEQFF. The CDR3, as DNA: TGCAGCGCGACTCAAAGCGCGGCCGATGAGCAGTTCTTC.

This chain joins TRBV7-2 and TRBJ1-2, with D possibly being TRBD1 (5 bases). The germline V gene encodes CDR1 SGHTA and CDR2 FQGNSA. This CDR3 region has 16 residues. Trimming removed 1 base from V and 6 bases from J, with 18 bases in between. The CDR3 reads CASSLGSQGYADGYTF. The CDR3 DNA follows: TGTGCCAGCAGCTTAGGATCCCAGGGTTATGCAGATGGCTACACCTTC.

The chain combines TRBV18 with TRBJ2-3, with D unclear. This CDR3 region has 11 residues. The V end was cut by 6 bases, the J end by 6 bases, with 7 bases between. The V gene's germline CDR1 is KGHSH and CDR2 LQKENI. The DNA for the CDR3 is TGTGCCAGCTCCCAGTGGGATACGCAGTATTTT. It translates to CASSQWDTQYF.

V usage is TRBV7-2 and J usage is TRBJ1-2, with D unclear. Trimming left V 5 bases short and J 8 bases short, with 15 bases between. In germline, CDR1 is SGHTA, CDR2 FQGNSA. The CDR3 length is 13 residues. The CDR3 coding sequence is TGTGCCAGCAGCCAGAGCGGGGATCGAGGCTACACCTTC. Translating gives CASSQSGDRGYTF.

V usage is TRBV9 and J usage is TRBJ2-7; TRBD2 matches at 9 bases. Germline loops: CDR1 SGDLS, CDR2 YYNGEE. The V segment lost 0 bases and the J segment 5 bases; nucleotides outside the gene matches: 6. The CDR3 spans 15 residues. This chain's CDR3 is CASSVAVAGVDEQYF. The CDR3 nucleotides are TGTGCCAGCAGCGTAGCAGTAGCGGGAGTAGACGAGCAGTACTTC.

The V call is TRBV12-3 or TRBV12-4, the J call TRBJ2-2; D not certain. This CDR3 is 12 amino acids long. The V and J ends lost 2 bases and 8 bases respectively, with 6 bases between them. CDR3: CASSLWRGELFF. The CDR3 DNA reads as TGTGCCAGCAGTTTATGGAGAGGGGAGCTGTTTTTT.

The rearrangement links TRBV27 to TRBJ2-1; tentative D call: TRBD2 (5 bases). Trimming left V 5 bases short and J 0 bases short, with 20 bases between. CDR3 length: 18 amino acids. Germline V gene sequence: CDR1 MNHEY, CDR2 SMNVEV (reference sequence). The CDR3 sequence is CASSPRDGWESSYNEQFF. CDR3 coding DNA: TGTGCCAGCAGTCCCCGGGATGGTTGGGAGAGCTCCTACAATGAGCAGTTCTTC.

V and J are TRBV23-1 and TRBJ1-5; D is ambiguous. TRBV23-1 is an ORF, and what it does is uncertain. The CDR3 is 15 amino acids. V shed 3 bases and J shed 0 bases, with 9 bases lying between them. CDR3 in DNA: TGCGCCAGCAGTCACAACAGTTATAGCAATCAGCCCCAGCATTTT. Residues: CASSHNSYSNQPQHF.

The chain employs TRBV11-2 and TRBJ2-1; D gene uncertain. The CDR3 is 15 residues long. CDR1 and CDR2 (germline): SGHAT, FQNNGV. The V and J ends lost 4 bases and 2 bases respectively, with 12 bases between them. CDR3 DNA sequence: TGTGCCAGCAGCTCCCTGGGCACAACCTACAATGAGCAGTTCTTC. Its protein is CASSSLGTTYNEQFF.

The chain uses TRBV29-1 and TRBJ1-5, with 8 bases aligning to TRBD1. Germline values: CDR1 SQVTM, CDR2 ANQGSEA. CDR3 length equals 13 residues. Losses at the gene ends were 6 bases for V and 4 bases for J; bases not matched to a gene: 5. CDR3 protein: CSVTGGGNQPQHF. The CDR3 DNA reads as TGCAGCGTAACAGGGGGAGGGAATCAGCCCCAGCATTTT.

The CDR3 is CASSLSGTSGLSSYNEQFF. CDR3 nucleotide sequence: TGTGCCAGCAGTTTATCCGGGACTAGCGGGCTAAGCTCCTACAATGAGCAGTTCTTC. The J gene is TRBJ2-1, the V gene TRBV27, with TRBD2 matching 12 bases. Germline lookup yields CDR1 MNHEY and CDR2 SMNVEV (reference sequence). Trimming cost V 0 bases and J 0 bases; bases outside gene matches: 6. This CDR3 spans 19 amino acids.

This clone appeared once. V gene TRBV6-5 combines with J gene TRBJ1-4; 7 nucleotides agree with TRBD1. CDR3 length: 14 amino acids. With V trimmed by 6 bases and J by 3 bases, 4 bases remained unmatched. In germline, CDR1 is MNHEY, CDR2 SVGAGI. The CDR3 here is CASSHRGANEKLFF. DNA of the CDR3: TGTGCCAGCAGCCACAGGGGTGCTAATGAAAAACTGTTTTTT.

DNA of the CDR3: TGTGCCAGCAGTGATTGGACAGGGTCGTACATTCAGTACTTC. It translates to CASSDWTGSYIQYF. The J gene is TRBJ2-4, the V gene TRBV2; 8 positions agree with TRBD1. Per the germline V gene, CDR1 is SNHLY and CDR2 is FYNNEI. This CDR3 region has 14 residues. V lost 3 bases and J lost 8; bases outside the gene matches: 6.

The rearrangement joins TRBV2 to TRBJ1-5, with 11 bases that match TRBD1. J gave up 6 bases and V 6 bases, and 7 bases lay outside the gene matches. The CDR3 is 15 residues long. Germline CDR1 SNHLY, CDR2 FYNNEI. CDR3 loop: CASRLRTGGGQPQHF. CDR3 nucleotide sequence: TGTGCCAGCAGACTCCGGACAGGGGGCGGTCAGCCCCAGCATTTT.

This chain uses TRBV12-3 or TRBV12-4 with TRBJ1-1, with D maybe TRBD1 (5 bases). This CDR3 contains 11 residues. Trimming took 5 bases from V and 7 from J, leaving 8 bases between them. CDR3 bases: TGTGCCAGCAGTCGACAGCTTGAAGCTTTCTTT. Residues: CASSRQLEAFF.

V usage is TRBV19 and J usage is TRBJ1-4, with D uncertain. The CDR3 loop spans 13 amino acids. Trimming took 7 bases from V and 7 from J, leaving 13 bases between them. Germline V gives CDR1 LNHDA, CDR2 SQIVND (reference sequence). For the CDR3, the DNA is TGTGCCAGTATACAGCGGTCTCCTGAAAAACTGTTTTTT. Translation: CASIQRSPEKLFF.

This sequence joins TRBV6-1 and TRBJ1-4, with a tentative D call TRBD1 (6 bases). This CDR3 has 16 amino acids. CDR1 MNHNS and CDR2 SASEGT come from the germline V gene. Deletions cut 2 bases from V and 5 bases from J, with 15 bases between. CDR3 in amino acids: CASSENEDRRNEKLFF. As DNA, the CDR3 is TGTGCCAGCAGTGAAAATGAAGACAGGCGCAATGAAAAACTGTTTTTT.

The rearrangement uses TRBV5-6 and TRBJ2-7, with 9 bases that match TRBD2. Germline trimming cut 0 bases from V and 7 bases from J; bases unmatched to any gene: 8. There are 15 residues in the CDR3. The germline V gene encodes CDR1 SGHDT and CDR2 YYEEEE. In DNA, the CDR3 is TGTGCCAGCAGCTTGGCGCCTAGCGGGACGGGAGAGCAGTACTTC. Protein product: CASSLAPSGTGEQYF.

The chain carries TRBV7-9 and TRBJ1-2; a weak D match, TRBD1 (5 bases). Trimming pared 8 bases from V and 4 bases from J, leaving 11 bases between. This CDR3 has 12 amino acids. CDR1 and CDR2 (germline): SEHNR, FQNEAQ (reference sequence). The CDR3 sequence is CASGGGFYGYTF. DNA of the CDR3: TGTGCCAGCGGCGGGGGATTCTATGGCTACACCTTC.

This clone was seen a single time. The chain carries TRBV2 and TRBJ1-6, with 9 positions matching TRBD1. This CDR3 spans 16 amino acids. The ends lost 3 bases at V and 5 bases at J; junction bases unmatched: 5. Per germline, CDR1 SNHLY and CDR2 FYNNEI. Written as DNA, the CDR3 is TGTGCCAGCAGTGAGCGACAGGGGGGAGATAATTCACCCCTCCACTTT. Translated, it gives CASSERQGGDNSPLHF.

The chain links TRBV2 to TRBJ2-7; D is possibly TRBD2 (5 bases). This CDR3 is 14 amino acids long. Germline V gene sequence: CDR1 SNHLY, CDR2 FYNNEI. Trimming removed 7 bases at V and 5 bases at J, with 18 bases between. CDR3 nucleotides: TGTGCCAGCAAGAGGCTAGCTTCGGGTAACGAGCAGTACTTC. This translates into CASKRLASGNEQYF.

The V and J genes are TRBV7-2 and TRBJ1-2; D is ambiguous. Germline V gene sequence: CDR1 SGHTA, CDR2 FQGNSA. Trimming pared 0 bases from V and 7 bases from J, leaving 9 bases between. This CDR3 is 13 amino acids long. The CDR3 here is CASSLAPRGGYTF. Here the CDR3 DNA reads TGTGCCAGCAGCTTAGCACCCCGGGGTGGCTACACCTTC.

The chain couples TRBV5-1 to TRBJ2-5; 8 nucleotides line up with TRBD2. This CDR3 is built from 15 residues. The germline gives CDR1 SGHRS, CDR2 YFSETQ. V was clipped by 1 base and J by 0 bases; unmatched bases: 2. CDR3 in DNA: TGCGCCAGCAGCTTGACTAGCGGCTACCAAGAGACCCAGTACTTC. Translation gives CASSLTSGYQETQYF.

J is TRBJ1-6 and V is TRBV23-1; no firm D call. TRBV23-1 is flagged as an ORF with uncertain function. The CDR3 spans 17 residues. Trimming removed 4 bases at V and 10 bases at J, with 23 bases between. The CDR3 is CASSPPQPMGSESPLHF. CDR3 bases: TGCGCCAGCAGTCCACCTCAACCGATGGGCTCAGAGTCACCCCTCCACTTT.

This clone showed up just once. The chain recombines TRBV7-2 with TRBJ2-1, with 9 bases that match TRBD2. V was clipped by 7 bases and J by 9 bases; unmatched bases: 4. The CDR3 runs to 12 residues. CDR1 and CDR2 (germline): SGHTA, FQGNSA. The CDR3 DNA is TGTGCCAGCACCCTACTAGCGGGTGAGCAGTTCTTC. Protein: CASTLLAGEQFF.